Listed below are T cell receptor beta chains from one sample, sequenced in a study of T-cell reconstitution after alpha-beta-depleted transplantation in children. TCRdb reprocessed the PCR reads with MiXCR, giving one entry per CDR3 protein. This table has almost 500,000 distinct CDR3 sequences, 10% appearing once. The starting material was PBMCs, obtained before TCRalphabeta/CD19-depleted stem cell transplant. Receptors originate from a child between 2 and 9 years old with inherited bone marrow failure, due to receive a stem cell transplant. Each CDR3 is given with its conserved first and last residue. Each record gives: V gene, D gene, clone size, J gene, CDR3 DNA, CDR3 protein. D genes are given only for firm matches. The listing skips clone size in some rows; elsewhere it reads once, few, many or a size class.

TRBV4-3,NA,many,TRBJ2-1,TGCGCCAGCAGCCCATCACACTTTAGACTAGTGTTGGGGGAGTTCTTC,CASSPSHFRLVLGEFF
TRBV29-1,NA,many,TRBJ2-7,TGCAAACGGGTGGGTTACAACTCCTACGAGCAGTACTTC,CKRVGYNSYEQYF
TRBV5-1,TRBD1,many,TRBJ1-1,TGCGCCAGCAGCTTTACTTCGGGACAGAGCACTGAAGCTTTCTTT,CASSFTSGQSTEAFF
TRBV12-3/TRBV12-4,NA,many,TRBJ2-1,TGTGCCAGCAGTTTTGAGGAGGGCCCCCCTAATGAGCAGTTCTTC,CASSFEEGPPNEQFF
TRBV12-3/TRBV12-4,NA,many,TRBJ1-1,TGTGCCAGCAGCCCCCAGTTGGGCACTGAAGCTTTCTTT,CASSPQLGTEAFF
TRBV5-1,NA,NA,TRBJ1-1,TGCGCCAGCAGCTTGGAGGGGTGGGTCACTGAAGCTTTCTTT,CASSLEGWVTEAFF
TRBV20-1,NA,many,TRBJ2-3,TGCAGTGTTTGGGCGGCGAGCACAGATACGCAGTATTTT,CSVWAASTDTQYF
TRBV4-3,NA,few,TRBJ1-3,TGCGCCAGCAGCCAAGGGGCGGTCTCTGGAAACACCATATATTTT,CASSQGAVSGNTIYF
TRBV27,NA,NA,TRBJ2-7,TGTGCCAGCAGTTTAGGGCCCGGGCCCTCCTACGAGCAGTACTTC,CASSLGPGPSYEQYF
TRBV11-2,TRBD2,many,TRBJ2-1,TGTGCCAGCAGCTCCGTAGCGGGGTCCTACAATGAGCAGTTCTTC,CASSSVAGSYNEQFF
TRBV23-1,NA,NA,TRBJ1-1,TGCGCCAGTCTGGAGGGGAACACTGAAGCTTTCTTT,CASLEGNTEAFF
TRBV12-3/TRBV12-4,NA,many,TRBJ1-5,TGTGCCAGCAGTCCGGACAGTGATAGCAATCAGCCCCAGCATTTT,CASSPDSDSNQPQHF
TRBV7-9,NA,many,TRBJ2-7,TGTGCCAGCAGCCCTCGGGTGGCATACGAGCAGTACTTC,CASSPRVAYEQYF
TRBV7-9,NA,many,TRBJ1-4,TGTGCCAGCAGCGTAGGAGGGCATGGTGAAAAACTGTTTTTT,CASSVGGHGEKLFF
TRBV24-1,NA,many,TRBJ2-3,TGTGCCAGTAGAGGACAGAACACAGATACGCAGTATTTT,CASRGQNTDTQYF
TRBV27,TRBD2,many,TRBJ2-3,TGTGCCAGCAGTTTAATAAGCGGGAGAAGGGCAGATACGCAGTATTTT,CASSLISGRRADTQYF
TRBV5-1,TRBD2,many,TRBJ2-1,TGCGCCAGCAGCTTTCTAGCGGGAGTGGCCAATGAGCAGTTCTTC,CASSFLAGVANEQFF
TRBV5-6,NA,many,TRBJ1-5,TGTGCCAGCAGCTTGGGGGGGAAACAGCCCCAGCATTTT,CASSLGGKQPQHF
TRBV9,NA,many,TRBJ2-5,TGTGCCAGCAGCGTAGCATCGGGAGAGACCCAGTACTTC,CASSVASGETQYF
TRBV19,TRBD2,many,TRBJ2-7,TGTGCCAGTACCACAATCCGGACTAGCGGGAGGCACGAGCAGTACTTC,CASTTIRTSGRHEQYF
TRBV27,TRBD1,many,TRBJ2-1,TGTGCCAGCAGTTTCCGGGACAGGATTAACAATGAGCAGTTCTTC,CASSFRDRINNEQFF
TRBV9,TRBD1,many,TRBJ1-5,TGTGCCAGCAGCCCCGGGACAGGGTACAATCAGCCCCAGCATTTT,CASSPGTGYNQPQHF
TRBV29-1,TRBD1,NA,TRBJ2-7,TGCAGCGTTGGACAGGGGACAACGACGGACGAGCAGTACTTC,CSVGQGTTTDEQYF
TRBV4-2,NA,NA,TRBJ1-1,TGTGCCAGCAGCCCCGGGGCTGAAGCTTTCTTT,CASSPGAEAFF
TRBV20-1,TRBD2,NA,TRBJ2-3,TGCAGTGCTAGACATCTAGCGGAGGGCACAGATACGCAGTATTTT,CSARHLAEGTDTQYF
TRBV7-6,NA,NA,TRBJ1-1,TGTGCCAGCAGCCGACGGGGGGCAAGGGGCACTGAAGCTTTCTTT,CASSRRGARGTEAFF
TRBV10-3,NA,many,TRBJ2-7,TGTGCCACGAAGGGGGACGCCAAAGACGAGCAGTACTTC,CATKGDAKDEQYF
TRBV11-2,TRBD1,many,TRBJ1-2,TGTGCCAGCAGCCCCCTGGGACAGTCTAACTATGGCTACACCTTC,CASSPLGQSNYGYTF
TRBV18,NA,NA,TRBJ2-7,TGTGCCAGCTCACCACCAGAGGGGACGCACGAGCAGTACTTC,CASSPPEGTHEQYF
TRBV5-1,NA,many,TRBJ2-3,TGCGCCAGCAGCTTCCCATTGGCGTCAGGGGGAGGGACAGATACGCAGTATTTT,CASSFPLASGGGTDTQYF
TRBV30,TRBD1,NA,TRBJ1-2,TGTGCCTGGAGTATTTTCGGGACAGGGGAATATGGCTACACCTTC,CAWSIFGTGEYGYTF
TRBV7-2,NA,many,TRBJ2-1,TGTGCCAGCACCAAGAACCCGGGACTGGGTGAGCAGTTCTTC,CASTKNPGLGEQFF
TRBV20-1,TRBD2,many,TRBJ2-7,TGCAGTGCACCCTCGGGACTAGCGACCGAGCAGTACTTC,CSAPSGLATEQYF